Each of the 15 T cell receptor beta chains below was sequenced from the same sample in a study of cytomegalovirus exposure and HLA in healthy donors. PCR involved 60 Vbeta and 13 Jbeta primers. Assay used: immunoSEQ multiplex PCR; TCRdb lists only in-frame clones, some missing. This sample yields about 160,000 clones, of which 75% to 85% are seen a single time; under 15% belongs to the top ten. The sequencing input was PBMCs. Every receptor here comes from a woman aged 50 to 60 in good health and CMV-seronegative.

This clone was counted once. V gene TRBV6-6 combines with J gene TRBJ1-2; D gene unclear. The germline CDR1 and CDR2 sequences are MNHNY and SVGAGI (reference sequence). This CDR3 spans 13 amino acids. Trimming took off 6 bases at V and 2 bases at J, with 10 bases between the two ends. The CDR3 loop is CASRTTGNYGYTF. CDR3 bases: TGTGCCAGCAGGACGACGGGGAACTATGGCTACACCTTC.

V gene TRBV5-1 combines with J gene TRBJ2-3; 8 nucleotides match TRBD1. The CDR3 covers 13 residues. The V and J ends lost 9 bases and 1 base, in that order; junction bases with no gene match: 4. Germline CDR1 SGHRS, CDR2 YFSETQ. CDR3 coding DNA: TGCGCCACCACGACAGGGGGCACAGATACGCAGTATTTT. Its protein product is CATTTGGTDTQYF.

The gene calls are TRBV5-1 and TRBJ2-2, with D perhaps TRBD1 (7 bases). V lost 2 bases to trimming and J lost 5 bases, with 19 bases between them. This CDR3 region has 17 residues. Germline values: CDR1 SGHRS, CDR2 YFSETQ. The CDR3 sequence: CASSFRGARASTGELFF. The CDR3 DNA is TGCGCCAGCAGCTTCAGGGGGGCCAGGGCGTCAACCGGGGAGCTGTTTTTT.

The rearrangement links TRBV10-3 to TRBJ2-1; 13 nucleotides line up with TRBD2. CDR1 and CDR2 from the germline V gene are ENHRY and SYGVKD. The V and J ends lost 6 bases and 5 bases, in that order; junction bases with no gene match: 4. This CDR3 spans 15 amino acids. The CDR3, as DNA: TGTGCCATCAGACAGACTAGCGGGGGGAACAATGAGCAGTTCTTC. It codes for CAIRQTSGGNNEQFF.

This chain uses TRBV2 with TRBJ2-5; TRBD2 is a possible D gene (7 bases). Deletions cut 7 bases from V and 3 bases from J, with 12 bases between. Germline assignment: CDR1 SNHLY and CDR2 FYNNEI. The CDR3 spans 13 residues. The DNA of the CDR3 is TGTGCCAGCAATCGGGGGGCTAAAGAGACCCAGTACTTC. Protein product: CASNRGAKETQYF.

J is TRBJ1-2 and V is TRBV5-8, with TRBD1 matching 9 bases. The trim removed 0 bases at V and 4 bases at J, leaving 1 base unmatched. The CDR3 has 14 amino acids. Germline CDR1 and CDR2: SGHTS and YDEGEE. The CDR3 is CASSLDRGLYGYTF. CDR3 nucleotide sequence: TGTGCCAGCAGCTTGGACAGGGGGCTCTATGGCTACACCTTC.

On this clone: The junction departs from the called germline gene at one end, perhaps through a read error. This chain connects TRBV18 to TRBJ1-2; TRBD1 aligns across 9 bases. The CDR3 is 16 amino acids. Germline assignment: CDR1 KGHSH and CDR2 LQKENI. The CDR3 coding sequence is TGTGCCAGCCCACCCGTTACAGGGGGCCTTGACTATGGCTACACCTTC. Its protein is CASPPVTGGLDYGYTF.

This rearrangement joins TRBV23-1 to TRBJ1-5, with a weak D call TRBD1 (6 bases). TRBV23-1 is annotated as an ORF whose role is uncertain. Trimming left V 6 bases short and J 0 bases short, with 21 bases between. The CDR3 sequence is 18 residues long. The CDR3 sequence is CASSHRDNEIDSNQPQHF. In nucleotides, the CDR3 is TGCGCCAGCAGCCATCGGGACAACGAAATTGATAGCAATCAGCCCCAGCATTTT.

This clone has only one observation. The V and J genes are TRBV7-2 and TRBJ2-5, with D maybe TRBD2 (7 bases). Germline V gene data show CDR1 as SGHTA and CDR2 as FQGNSA. Between the trimmed V and J ends, which lost 5 bases and 4 bases, there was a span of 17 bases. The CDR3 runs to 15 residues. The CDR3 region is CASSLGGGGRETQYF. Here the CDR3 DNA reads TGTGCCAGCAGCCTAGGGGGAGGGGGGAGAGAGACCCAGTACTTC. Full variable domain (rest looked up from reference TRBV7-2 and TRBJ2-5): GAGVSQSPSNKVTEKGKDVELRCDPISGHTALYWYRQSLGQGLEFLIYFQGNSAPDKSGLPSDRFSAERTGGSVSTLTIQRTQQEDSAVYLCASSLGGGGRETQYFGPGTRLLVL.

This clone occurred a few times. The J gene is TRBJ1-3, the V gene TRBV21-1; TRBD1 is the table's D call and was not checked against the DNA. TRBV21-1 constitutes a pseudogene. The CDR3 contains 17 residues. In nucleotides, the CDR3 is TGTGCCAGCAGCAAAGTAGGGGGTTGGCCAGCGGGAAACACCATATATTTT. Encoded protein: CASSKVGGWPAGNTIYF.

This chain uses TRBV5-4 with TRBJ2-1; TRBD2 matches 9 bases. The CDR3 spans 15 residues. The germline CDR1 and CDR2 sequences are SGHNT and YYREEE (reference sequence). V lost 2 bases, J lost 10 bases, and 10 bases stayed unmatched. Here the CDR3 reads CASSFGTSLRMEQFF. The CDR3 DNA reads TGTGCCAGCAGCTTCGGGACTAGCCTCAGGATGGAGCAGTTCTTC.

The CDR3 sequence is CASSSRGAGRSGELFF. The CDR3 DNA follows: TGTGCCAGCAGCTCGCGGGGGGCGGGCCGAAGCGGGGAGCTGTTTTTT. V gene TRBV13 combines with J gene TRBJ2-2, with 8 bases fitting TRBD2. With 4 bases clipped from V and 7 bases from J, the junction kept 11 bases outside the gene matches. The CDR3 contains 16 residues. CDR1 is PRHDT and CDR2 is FYEKMQ in the germline V gene (reference sequence).

The rearrangement links TRBV10-2 to TRBJ2-2, with TRBD2 matching 11 bases. This CDR3 is built from 17 residues. Germline CDR1 WSHSY, CDR2 SAAADI. V lost 4 bases, J lost 3 bases, and 7 bases stayed unmatched. CDR3 sequence: CASSGELAGVDTGELFF. CDR3 nucleotides: TGCGCCAGCAGTGGGGAACTAGCGGGAGTAGACACCGGGGAGCTGTTTTTT.

J is TRBJ2-6 and V is TRBV7-8; 11 bases agree with TRBD1. Looked up from germline, CDR1 is SGHVS and CDR2 is FQNEAQ. V lost 8 bases and J lost 4; bases outside the gene matches: 13. The CDR3 totals 18 residues. CDR3 region: CASRLLGDRGSGANVLTF. CDR3 DNA: TGTGCCAGCCGTTTACTGGGGGACAGGGGGTCCGGGGCCAACGTCCTGACTTTC. Supplemented by reference TRBV7-8 and TRBJ2-6, the full variable domain reads GAGVSQSPRYKVAKRGQDVALRCDPISGHVSLFWYQQALGQGPEFLTYFQNEAQLDKSGLPSDRFFAERPEGSVSTLKIQRTQQEDSAVYLCASRLLGDRGSGANVLTFGAGSRLTVL.

As concerns this clone: Other nucleotide sequences in the sample specify the same CDR3. The V gene is TRBV19, the J gene TRBJ2-7, with a possible D match to TRBD2 (6 bases). CDR3 length: 15 amino acids. Trimming took off 5 bases at V and 3 bases at J, with 17 bases between the two ends. Germline assignment: CDR1 LNHDA and CDR2 SQIVND (reference sequence). CDR3 DNA sequence: TGTGCCAGTAGTGGGCCTAGTGGGGGACTCTACGAGCAGTACTTC. It is translated as CASSGPSGGLYEQYF.